The 20 T cell receptor beta chains presented below share a single source sample, sequenced in a study of blood T cell repertoires in COVID-19. The method was immunoSEQ multiplex PCR; TCRdb's version includes in-frame clones alone and lacks a portion of them. This repertoire shows 61,000 or so clones, roughly 84% found once; its top ten account for approximately 6%. Material: peripheral blood. The source of these receptors is a woman in her seventies with acute or convalescent COVID-19.

The chain employs TRBV29-1 and TRBJ2-5; no clear D. The V gene's germline CDR1 is SQVTM and CDR2 ANQGSEA. The CDR3 totals 10 residues. V lost 7 bases to trimming and J lost 2 bases, with 5 bases between them. In DNA, the CDR3 is TGCAGCGGCGGACAAGAGACCCAGTACTTC. Amino acid sequence: CSGGQETQYF.

The V and J genes are TRBV5-4 and TRBJ2-2; D not resolved. Germline CDR1 is SGHNT and CDR2 is YYREEE (reference sequence). Trimming removed 7 bases from V and 2 bases from J, with 6 bases in between. The CDR3 spans 12 residues. The CDR3 nucleotides are TGTGCCAGCGAACTTAACACCGGGGAGCTGTTTTTT. Its translation: CASELNTGELFF.

CDR3 loop: CASSLEGGYTDTQYF. CDR3 DNA: TGTGCCAGCAGCTTAGAGGGGGGATACACAGATACGCAGTATTTT. The J gene is TRBJ2-3, the V gene TRBV11-2; D possibly corresponds to TRBD2 (6 bases). The CDR3 has 15 amino acids. V was pared by 0 bases and J by 2 bases, with 9 bases between. In germline, CDR1 is SGHAT, CDR2 FQNNGV.

This clone was recorded only once. The chain combines TRBV19 with TRBJ2-1; D might be TRBD2 (5 bases). CDR3 length: 14 amino acids. The germline V and J ends were trimmed by 3 bases and 8 bases, with 14 bases remaining between them. Germline lookup yields CDR1 LNHDA and CDR2 SQIVND (reference sequence). In DNA form, the CDR3 reads TGTGCCAGTAGTATCCGGGTCCGGGGTGATGAGCAGTTCTTC. Amino acids: CASSIRVRGDEQFF.

The J gene is TRBJ2-5, the V gene TRBV6-1, with a possible D match to TRBD2 (7 bases). With 3 bases removed from V and 4 bases from J, the gap between germline ends came to 15 bases. The CDR3 is made up of 15 amino acids. Germline V CDR1 and CDR2: MNHNS, SASEGT. DNA of the CDR3: TGTGCCAGCAGTGAGGGAACGGGGGGCCTAGAGACCCAGTACTTC. This gives the protein CASSEGTGGLETQYF.

The chain couples TRBV11-3 to TRBJ1-2; D unclear. CDR3 length: 14 amino acids. The V gene's germline CDR1 is SGHNT and CDR2 YENEEA. V was cut by 1 base and J by 4 bases, with 10 bases left in between. DNA for the CDR3: TGTGCCAGCAGCTTAGCTCGAGGCCCCTATGGCTACACCTTC. Its protein product is CASSLARGPYGYTF.

This clone showed up just a few times. The chain employs TRBV30 and TRBJ2-5; tentative D call: TRBD1 (6 bases). The germline V gene has CDR1 GTSNPN and CDR2 SVGIG (reference sequence). The CDR3 length is 14 residues. Trimming cost V 2 bases and J 4 bases, with 14 bases left between them. The DNA for the CDR3 is TGTGCCTGGAGTATACAGGGTAACCGAGAGACCCAGTACTTC. Its protein is CAWSIQGNRETQYF. Drawing the rest from reference TRBV30 and TRBJ2-5, the complete variable domain is SQTIHQWPATLVQPVGSPLSLECTVEGTSNPNLYWYRQAAGRGLQLLFYSVGIGQISSEVPQNLSASRPQDRQFILSSKKLLLSDSGFYLCAWSIQGNRETQYFGPGTRLLVL.

The chain employs TRBV9 and TRBJ2-7, with 9 nucleotides matching TRBD2. V shed 0 bases, J shed 2 bases, and the junction held 6 bases outside the gene matches. Germline lookup yields CDR1 SGDLS and CDR2 YYNGEE. This CDR3 is built from 16 residues. In DNA, the CDR3 is TGTGCCAGCAGCGTAGCAGGCCTAGCGGGAACCTACGAGCAGTACTTC. Its translation is CASSVAGLAGTYEQYF. Complete variable domain (other parts from reference TRBV9 and TRBJ2-7): DSGVTQTPKHLITATGQRVTLRCSPRSGDLSVYWYQQSLDQGLQFLIQYYNGEERAKGNILERFSAQQFPDLHSELNLSSLELGDSALYFCASSVAGLAGTYEQYFGPGTRLTVT.

Details on this clone: At one end the junction does not follow the germline gene, possibly because of a read error. The chain links TRBV7-7 to TRBJ2-2, with 9 bases fitting TRBD1. The germline CDR1 and CDR2 sequences are SSHAT and FNYEAQ (reference sequence). This CDR3 comprises 15 residues. In DNA form, the CDR3 reads TGTGCTAGCAGCTTAGGGGGACAGGGAGCCGGGGAGCTGTTTTTT. Translated, it gives CASSLGGQGAGELFF. The full variable domain, completed using reference TRBV7-7 and TRBJ2-2, is GAGVSQSPRYKVTKRGQDVTLRCDPISSHATLYWYQQALGQGPEFLTYFNYEAQPDKSGLPSDRFSAERPEGSISTLTIQRTEQRDSAMYRCASSLGGQGAGELFFGEGSRLTVL.

The rearrangement uses TRBV3-1 (or the pseudogene TRBV3-2) and TRBJ1-3; D remains ambiguous. The CDR3 loop spans 15 amino acids. Germline assignment: CDR1 LGHDT and CDR2 YNNKEL (reference sequence). Between the trimmed V and J ends, which lost 1 base and 3 bases, there was a span of 10 bases. DNA of the CDR3: TGTGCCAGCAGCCAAGGCCGACTCGTTGGAAACACCATATATTTT. Amino acids: CASSQGRLVGNTIYF.

This clone showed up just once. The rearrangement uses TRBV28 and TRBJ2-5, with 11 bases that match TRBD1. Losses at the gene ends were 1 base for V and 5 bases for J; bases not matched to a gene: 3. CDR1 and CDR2 (germline): MDHEN, SYDVKM. The length of the CDR3 is 15 residues. CDR3 sequence (DNA): TGTGCCAGCAGTTTATCGGACAGGGGGCTGGAGACCCAGTACTTC. Translating it yields CASSLSDRGLETQYF. The entire variable domain, with the rest obtained from reference TRBV28 and TRBJ2-5, is as follows: DVKVTQSSRYLVKRTGEKVFLECVQDMDHENMFWYRQDPGLGLRLIYFSYDVKMKEKGDIPEGYSVSREKKERFSLILESASTNQTSMYLCASSLSDRGLETQYFGPGTRLLVL.

The rearrangement uses TRBV18 and TRBJ1-1; possibly TRBD1 for D (5 bases). Germline V gives CDR1 KGHSH, CDR2 LQKENI. CDR3 length: 17 amino acids. With 1 base removed from V and 5 bases from J, the gap between germline ends came to 20 bases. The CDR3 is CASSPQVLKGLGTEAFF. The CDR3 DNA follows: TGTGCCAGCTCACCACAGGTTCTCAAGGGGCTCGGGACTGAAGCTTTCTTT. Full variable domain (outside the CDR3, taken from reference TRBV18 and TRBJ1-1): NAGVMQNPRHLVRRRGQEARLRCSPMKGHSHVYWYRQLPEEGLKFMVYLQKENIIDESGMPKERFSAEFPKEGPSILRIQQVVRGDSAAYFCASSPQVLKGLGTEAFFGQGTRLTVV.

The chain combines TRBV11-3 with TRBJ2-3; 11 bases are a match to TRBD2. CDR1 is SGHNT and CDR2 is YENEEA in the germline V gene. This CDR3 has 17 residues. J was trimmed by 2 bases and V by 5 bases; bases with no gene match: 9. CDR3 bases: TGTGCCAGCAGCCCTAGCGGGGGGCCCTTAAACACAGATACGCAGTATTTT. Translation gives CASSPSGGPLNTDTQYF.

With regard to this clone: A read error may produce the germline difference seen at one junction end. V usage is TRBV4-1 and J usage is TRBJ2-5, with 11 positions matching TRBD2. The germline V gene encodes CDR1 MGHRA and CDR2 YSYEKL. This CDR3 region has 16 residues. The CDR3 loop reads CASRQAILAGVQTQYF. DNA of the CDR3: TGCGCCAGCAGACAAGCAATACTAGCGGGGGTACAGACCCAGTACTTC.

The chain couples TRBV2 to TRBJ2-6; 7 bases fit TRBD1. This CDR3 region has 17 residues. With V trimmed by 8 bases and J by 2 bases, 12 bases remained unmatched. CDR1 is SNHLY, CDR2 FYNNEI, per germline. CDR3 in DNA: TGTGCCAGCGGGGGCCGGAAGGGGGCGACTGGGGCCAACGTCCTGACTTTC. Encoded protein: CASGGRKGATGANVLTF.

V gene TRBV27 combines with J gene TRBJ1-4; 7 nucleotides line up with TRBD1. Trimming cost V 7 bases and J 6 bases; bases outside gene matches: 11. Germline V gives CDR1 MNHEY, CDR2 SMNVEV (reference sequence). The CDR3 loop spans 15 amino acids. Here the CDR3 reads CASTPSGGKDEKLFF. Written as DNA, the CDR3 is TGTGCCAGCACTCCCTCAGGGGGGAAGGATGAAAAACTGTTTTTT.

The chain employs TRBV18 and TRBJ1-2; a possible D gene is TRBD1 (5 bases). Trimming took off 3 bases at V and 4 bases at J, with 12 bases between the two ends. The CDR3 runs 14 residues. Germline V gene sequence: CDR1 KGHSH, CDR2 LQKENI. The CDR3 nucleotides are TGTGCCAGCTCACCGGCAGGGTGGGGCTATGGCTACACCTTC. Translating it yields CASSPAGWGYGYTF. Complete variable domain (other parts from reference TRBV18 and TRBJ1-2): NAGVMQNPRHLVRRRGQEARLRCSPMKGHSHVYWYRQLPEEGLKFMVYLQKENIIDESGMPKERFSAEFPKEGPSILRIQQVVRGDSAAYFCASSPAGWGYGYTFGSGTRLTVV.

V and J are TRBV29-1 and TRBJ1-2; D is possibly TRBD1 (5 bases). This CDR3 region has 14 residues. V was cut by 6 bases and J by 6 bases, with 20 bases left in between. CDR1 is SQVTM and CDR2 is ANQGSEA in the germline V gene. The CDR3 bases are TGCAGCGTCTTACTTAGTCAGGGTGGTGATGGCTACACCTTC. Its translation is CSVLLSQGGDGYTF.

The chain uses TRBV7-2 and TRBJ2-1, with TRBD2 identical over 13 bases. The germline gives CDR1 SGHTA, CDR2 FQGNSA. The CDR3 contains 15 residues. Trimming cost V 2 bases and J 8 bases; bases outside gene matches: 3. CDR3 nucleotide sequence: TGTGCCAGCAGCTTAACTAGCGGGGGGGTCTATGAGCAGTTCTTC. Translation gives CASSLTSGGVYEQFF.

The J gene is TRBJ2-7, the V gene TRBV6-5; TRBD1 might be the D (7 bases). The CDR3 sequence is 15 residues long. CDR1 is MNHEY, CDR2 SVGAGI, per germline. V lost 4 bases and J 0 bases, leaving 13 bases between the germline ends. The CDR3 DNA reads as TGTGCCAGCAGTTTCATCCAGGGGGGCTCCTACGAGCAGTACTTC. This codes for CASSFIQGGSYEQYF.